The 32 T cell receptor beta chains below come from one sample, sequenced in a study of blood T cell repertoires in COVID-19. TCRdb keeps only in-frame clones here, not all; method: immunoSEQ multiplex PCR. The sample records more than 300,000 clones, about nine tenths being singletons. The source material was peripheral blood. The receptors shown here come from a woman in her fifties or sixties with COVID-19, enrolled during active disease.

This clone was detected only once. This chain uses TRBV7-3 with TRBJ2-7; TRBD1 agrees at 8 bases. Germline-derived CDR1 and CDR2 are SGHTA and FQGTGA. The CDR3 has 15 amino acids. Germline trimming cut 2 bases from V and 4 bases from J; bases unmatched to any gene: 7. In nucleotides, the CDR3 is TGTGCCAGCAGCTTATTGCCAGGGGGCACGTACGAGCAGTACTTC. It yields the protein CASSLLPGGTYEQYF. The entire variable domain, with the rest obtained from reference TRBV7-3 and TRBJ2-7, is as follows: GAGVSQTPSNKVTEKGKYVELRCDPISGHTALYWYRQSLGQGPEFLIYFQGTGAADDSGLPNDRFFAVRPEGSVSTLKIQRTERGDSAVYLCASSLLPGGTYEQYFGPGTRLTVT.

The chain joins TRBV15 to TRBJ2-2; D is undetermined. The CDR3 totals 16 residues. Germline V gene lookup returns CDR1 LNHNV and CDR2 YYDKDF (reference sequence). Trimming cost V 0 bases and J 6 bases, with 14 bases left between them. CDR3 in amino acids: CATSREGRKWAGELFF. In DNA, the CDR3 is TGTGCCACCAGCAGAGAGGGCAGAAAGTGGGCCGGGGAGCTGTTTTTT.

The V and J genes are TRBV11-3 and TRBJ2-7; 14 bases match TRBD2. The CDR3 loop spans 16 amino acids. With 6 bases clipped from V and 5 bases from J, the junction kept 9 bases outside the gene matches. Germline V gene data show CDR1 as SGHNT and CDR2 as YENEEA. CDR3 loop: CASRLSGLAGGNEQYF. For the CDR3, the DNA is TGTGCCAGCAGACTTTCAGGACTAGCGGGAGGTAACGAGCAGTACTTC.

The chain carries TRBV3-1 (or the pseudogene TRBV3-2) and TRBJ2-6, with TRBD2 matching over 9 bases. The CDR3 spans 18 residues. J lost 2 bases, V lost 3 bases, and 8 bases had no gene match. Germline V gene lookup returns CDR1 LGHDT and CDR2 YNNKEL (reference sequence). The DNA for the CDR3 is TGTGCCAGCAGCCACCAGGGCGGGAGGGCTCCTGGGGCCAACGTCCTGACTTTC. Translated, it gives CASSHQGGRAPGANVLTF.

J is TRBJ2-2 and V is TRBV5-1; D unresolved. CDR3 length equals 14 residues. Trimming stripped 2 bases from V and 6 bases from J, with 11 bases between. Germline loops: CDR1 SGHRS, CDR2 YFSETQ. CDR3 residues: CASSFAVGAGELFF. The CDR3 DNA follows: TGCGCCAGCAGCTTCGCCGTGGGCGCCGGGGAGCTGTTTTTT. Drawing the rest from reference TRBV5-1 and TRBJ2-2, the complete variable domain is KAGVTQTPRYLIKTRGQQVTLSCSPISGHRSVSWYQQTPGQGLQFLFEYFSETQRNKGNFPGRFSGRQFSNSRSEMNVSTLELGDSALYLCASSFAVGAGELFFGEGSRLTVL.

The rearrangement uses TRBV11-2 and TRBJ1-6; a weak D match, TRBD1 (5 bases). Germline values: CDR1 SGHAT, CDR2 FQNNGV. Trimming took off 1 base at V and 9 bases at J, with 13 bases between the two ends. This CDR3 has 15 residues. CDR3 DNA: TGTGCCAGCAGCTTAGCAGGGTATTCCGGTTCACCCCTCCACTTT. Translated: CASSLAGYSGSPLHF. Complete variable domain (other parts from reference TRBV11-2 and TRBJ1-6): EAGVAQSPRYKIIEKRQSVAFWCNPISGHATLYWYQQILGQGPKLLIQFQNNGVVDDSQLPKDRFSAERLKGVDSTLKIQPAKLEDSAVYLCASSLAGYSGSPLHFGNGTRLTVT.

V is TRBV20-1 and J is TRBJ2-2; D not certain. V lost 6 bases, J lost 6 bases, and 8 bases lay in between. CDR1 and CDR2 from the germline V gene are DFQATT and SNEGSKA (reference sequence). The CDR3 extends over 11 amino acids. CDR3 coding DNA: TGCAGTGCAACTATGGCCGGGGAGCTGTTTTTT. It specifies CSATMAGELFF.

This CDR3 is CASSFGRGAETQYF. The CDR3 DNA reads TGTGCCAGCAGCTTTGGGAGGGGCGCAGAGACCCAGTACTTC. The chain has TRBV11-2 and TRBJ2-5; 7 positions match TRBD2. The germline CDR1 and CDR2 sequences are SGHAT and FQNNGV. The CDR3 has 14 amino acids. Germline trimming cut 3 bases from V and 4 bases from J; bases unmatched to any gene: 5.

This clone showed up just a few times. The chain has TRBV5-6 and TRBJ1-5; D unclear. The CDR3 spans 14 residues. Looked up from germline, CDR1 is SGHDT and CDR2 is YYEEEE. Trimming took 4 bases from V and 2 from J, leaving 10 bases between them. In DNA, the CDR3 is TGTGCCAGCAGCGGCTACGGGGGCAATCAGCCCCAGCATTTT. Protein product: CASSGYGGNQPQHF.

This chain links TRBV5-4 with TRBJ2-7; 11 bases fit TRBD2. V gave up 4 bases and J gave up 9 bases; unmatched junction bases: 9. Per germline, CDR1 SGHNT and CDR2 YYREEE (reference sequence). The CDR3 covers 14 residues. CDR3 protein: CASSLAGGALAQYF. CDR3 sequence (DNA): TGTGCCAGCAGCCTAGCGGGAGGTGCCTTGGCGCAGTACTTC. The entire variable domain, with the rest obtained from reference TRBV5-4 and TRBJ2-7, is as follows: ETGVTQSPTHLIKTRGQQVTLRCSSQSGHNTVSWYQQALGQGPQFIFQYYREEENGRGNFPPRFSGLQFPNYSSELNVNALELDDSALYLCASSLAGGALAQYFGPGTRLTVT.

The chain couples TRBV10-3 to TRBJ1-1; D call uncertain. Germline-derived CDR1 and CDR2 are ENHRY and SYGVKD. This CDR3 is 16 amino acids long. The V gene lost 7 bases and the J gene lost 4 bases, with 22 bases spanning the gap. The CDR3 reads CAIKSGSLGVITEAFF. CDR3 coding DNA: TGTGCCATCAAGTCAGGCTCCTTGGGTGTGATCACTGAAGCTTTCTTT.

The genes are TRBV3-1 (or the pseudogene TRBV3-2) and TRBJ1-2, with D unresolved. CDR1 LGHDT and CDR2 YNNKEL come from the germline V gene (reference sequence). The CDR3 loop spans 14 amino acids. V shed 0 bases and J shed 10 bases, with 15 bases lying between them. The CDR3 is CASSQELSGRAYTF. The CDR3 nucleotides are TGTGCCAGCAGCCAAGAATTATCAGGCCGCGCCTACACCTTC.

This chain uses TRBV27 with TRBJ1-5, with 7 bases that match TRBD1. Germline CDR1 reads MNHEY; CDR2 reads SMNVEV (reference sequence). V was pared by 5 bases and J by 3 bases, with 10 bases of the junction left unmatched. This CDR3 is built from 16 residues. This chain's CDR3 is CASSPLDRSYNQPQHF. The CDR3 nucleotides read TGTGCCAGCAGTCCCCTGGACAGGTCCTACAATCAGCCCCAGCATTTT.

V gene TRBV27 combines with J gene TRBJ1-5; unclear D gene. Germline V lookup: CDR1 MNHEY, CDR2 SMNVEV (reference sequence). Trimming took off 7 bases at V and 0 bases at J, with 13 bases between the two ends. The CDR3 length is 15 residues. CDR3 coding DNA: TGTGCCAGCACCCCGACAAAACATAGCAATCAGCCCCAGCATTTT. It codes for CASTPTKHSNQPQHF.

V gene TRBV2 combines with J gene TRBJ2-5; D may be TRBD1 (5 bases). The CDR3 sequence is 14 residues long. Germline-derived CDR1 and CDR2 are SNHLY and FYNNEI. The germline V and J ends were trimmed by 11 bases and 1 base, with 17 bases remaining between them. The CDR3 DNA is TGTGCCGGCTCCCGGATAGGGGTCCAAGAGACCCAGTACTTC. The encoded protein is CAGSRIGVQETQYF.

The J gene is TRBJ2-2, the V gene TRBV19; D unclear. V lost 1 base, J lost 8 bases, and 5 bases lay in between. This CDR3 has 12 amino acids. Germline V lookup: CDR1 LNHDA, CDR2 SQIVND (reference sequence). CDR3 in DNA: TGTGCCAGTAGTATAGTAGTGGGGGAGCTGTTTTTT. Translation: CASSIVVGELFF.

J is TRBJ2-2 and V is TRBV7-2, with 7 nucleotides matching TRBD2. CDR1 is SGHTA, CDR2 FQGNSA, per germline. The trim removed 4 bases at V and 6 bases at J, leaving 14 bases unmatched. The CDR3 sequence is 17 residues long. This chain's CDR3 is CASSSGRRGSGSGELFF. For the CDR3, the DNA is TGTGCCAGCAGCTCTGGGAGGCGGGGGAGTGGGTCCGGGGAGCTGTTTTTT. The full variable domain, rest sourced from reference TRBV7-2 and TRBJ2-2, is GAGVSQSPSNKVTEKGKDVELRCDPISGHTALYWYRQSLGQGLEFLIYFQGNSAPDKSGLPSDRFSAERTGGSVSTLTIQRTQQEDSAVYLCASSSGRRGSGSGELFFGEGSRLTVL.

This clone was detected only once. In DNA, the CDR3 is TGCGCCAGCAGCATCGGGACATTGGCGAACACCGGGGAGCTGTTTTTT. Protein product: CASSIGTLANTGELFF. The V and J genes are TRBV5-1 and TRBJ2-2, with D possibly matching TRBD1 (6 bases). The CDR3 sequence is 16 residues long. V was trimmed by 4 bases and J by 0 bases, leaving 13 bases between them. CDR1 and CDR2 (germline): SGHRS, YFSETQ.

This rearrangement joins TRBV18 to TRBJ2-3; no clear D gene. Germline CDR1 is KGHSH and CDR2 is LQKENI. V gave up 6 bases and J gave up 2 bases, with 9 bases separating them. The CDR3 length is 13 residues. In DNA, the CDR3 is TGTGCCAGCTCCCCCGAGGACACAGATACGCAGTATTTT. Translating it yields CASSPEDTDTQYF.

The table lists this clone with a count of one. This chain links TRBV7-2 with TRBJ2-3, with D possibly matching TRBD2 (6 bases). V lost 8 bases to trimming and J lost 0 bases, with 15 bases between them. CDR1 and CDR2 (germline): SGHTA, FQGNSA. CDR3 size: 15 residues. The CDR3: CASGLFMTSTDTQYF. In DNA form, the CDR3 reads TGTGCCAGCGGACTATTCATGACGAGCACAGATACGCAGTATTTT.

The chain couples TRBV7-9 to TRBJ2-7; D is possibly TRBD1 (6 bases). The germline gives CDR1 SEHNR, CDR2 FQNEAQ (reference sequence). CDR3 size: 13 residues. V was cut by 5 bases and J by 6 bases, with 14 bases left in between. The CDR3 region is CASSPYRDFEQYF. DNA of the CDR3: TGTGCCAGCAGCCCCTACAGGGATTTCGAGCAGTACTTC.

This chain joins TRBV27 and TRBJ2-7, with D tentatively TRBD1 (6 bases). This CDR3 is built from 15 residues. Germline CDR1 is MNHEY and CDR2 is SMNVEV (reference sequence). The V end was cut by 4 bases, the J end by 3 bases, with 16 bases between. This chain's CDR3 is CASSYSGQGYYEQYF. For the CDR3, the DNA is TGTGCCAGCAGTTATTCCGGCCAGGGGTACTACGAGCAGTACTTC.

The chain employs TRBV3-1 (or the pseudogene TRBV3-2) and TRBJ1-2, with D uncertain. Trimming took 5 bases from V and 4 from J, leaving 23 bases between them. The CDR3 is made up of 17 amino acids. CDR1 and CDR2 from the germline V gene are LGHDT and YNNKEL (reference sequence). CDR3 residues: CASSSTRVARVSYGYTF. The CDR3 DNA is TGTGCCAGCAGCTCGACGAGGGTGGCCCGGGTGAGCTATGGCTACACCTTC.

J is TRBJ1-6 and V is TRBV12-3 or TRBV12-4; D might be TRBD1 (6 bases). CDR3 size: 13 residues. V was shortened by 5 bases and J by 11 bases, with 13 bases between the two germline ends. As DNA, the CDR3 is TGTGCCAGCAGTCAGGGGTCCGGGACACCCCTCCACTTT. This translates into CASSQGSGTPLHF.

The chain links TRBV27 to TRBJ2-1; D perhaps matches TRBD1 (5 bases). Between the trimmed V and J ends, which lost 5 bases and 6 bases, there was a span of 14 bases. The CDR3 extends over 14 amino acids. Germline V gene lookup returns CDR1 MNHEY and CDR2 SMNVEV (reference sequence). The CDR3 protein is CASSRPSQGNEQFF. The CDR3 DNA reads TGTGCCAGCAGTAGACCCTCTCAGGGCAATGAGCAGTTCTTC.

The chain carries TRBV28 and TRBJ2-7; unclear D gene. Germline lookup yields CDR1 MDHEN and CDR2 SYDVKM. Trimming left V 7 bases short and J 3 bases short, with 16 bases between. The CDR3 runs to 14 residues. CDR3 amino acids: CASNSGLIYYEQYF. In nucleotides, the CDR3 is TGTGCCAGCAACAGTGGTCTGATCTACTACGAGCAGTACTTC.

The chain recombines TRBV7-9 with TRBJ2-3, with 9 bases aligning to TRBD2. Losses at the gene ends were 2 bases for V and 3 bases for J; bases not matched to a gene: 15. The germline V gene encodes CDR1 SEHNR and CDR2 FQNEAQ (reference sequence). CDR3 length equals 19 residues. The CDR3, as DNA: TGTGCCAGCAGCTTAATGGATTTGAGCGGGAGGTTGCGGACAGATACGCAGTATTTT. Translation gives CASSLMDLSGRLRTDTQYF.

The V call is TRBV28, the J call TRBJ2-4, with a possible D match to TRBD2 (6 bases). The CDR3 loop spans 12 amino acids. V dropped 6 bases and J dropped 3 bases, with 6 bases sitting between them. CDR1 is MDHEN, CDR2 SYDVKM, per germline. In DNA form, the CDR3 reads TGTGCCAGCAGCGGGAGCAAAAACATTCAGTACTTC. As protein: CASSGSKNIQYF. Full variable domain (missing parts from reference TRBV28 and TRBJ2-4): DVKVTQSSRYLVKRTGEKVFLECVQDMDHENMFWYRQDPGLGLRLIYFSYDVKMKEKGDIPEGYSVSREKKERFSLILESASTNQTSMYLCASSGSKNIQYFGAGTRLSVL.

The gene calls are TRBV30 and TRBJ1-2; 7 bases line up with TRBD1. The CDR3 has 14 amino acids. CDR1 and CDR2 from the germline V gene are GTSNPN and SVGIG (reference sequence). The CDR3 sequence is CVFGRQGGYYGYTF. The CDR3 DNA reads TGTGTCTTTGGACGACAGGGTGGGTACTATGGCTACACCTTC.

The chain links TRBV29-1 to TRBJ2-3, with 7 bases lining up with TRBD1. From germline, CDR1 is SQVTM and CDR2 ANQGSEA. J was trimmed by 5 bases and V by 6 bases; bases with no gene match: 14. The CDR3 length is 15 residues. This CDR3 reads CSVARTGPRVDTQYF. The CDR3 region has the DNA TGCAGCGTAGCTCGGACAGGTCCGCGGGTAGATACGCAGTATTTT.

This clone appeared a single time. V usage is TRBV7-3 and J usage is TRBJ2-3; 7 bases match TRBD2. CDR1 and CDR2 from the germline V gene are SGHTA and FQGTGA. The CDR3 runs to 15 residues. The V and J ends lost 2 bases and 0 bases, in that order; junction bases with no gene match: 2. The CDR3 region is CASSLLAASTDTQYF. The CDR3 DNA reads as TGTGCCAGCAGCTTACTAGCGGCTAGCACAGATACGCAGTATTTT.

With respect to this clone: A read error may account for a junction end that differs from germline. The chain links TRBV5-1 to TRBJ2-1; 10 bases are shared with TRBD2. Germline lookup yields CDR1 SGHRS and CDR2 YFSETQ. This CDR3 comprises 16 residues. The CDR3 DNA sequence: TGCGCCAGCAGTTTGGCTAGCGGGAGATCCTACAATGAGCAGTTCTTC. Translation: CASSLASGRSYNEQFF. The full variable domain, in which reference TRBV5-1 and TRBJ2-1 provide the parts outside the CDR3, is KAGVTQTPRYLIKTRGQQVTLSCSPISGHRSVSWYQQTPGQGLQFLFEYFSETQRNKGNFPGRFSGRQFSNSRSEMNVSTLELGDSALYLCASSLASGRSYNEQFFGPGTRLTVL.